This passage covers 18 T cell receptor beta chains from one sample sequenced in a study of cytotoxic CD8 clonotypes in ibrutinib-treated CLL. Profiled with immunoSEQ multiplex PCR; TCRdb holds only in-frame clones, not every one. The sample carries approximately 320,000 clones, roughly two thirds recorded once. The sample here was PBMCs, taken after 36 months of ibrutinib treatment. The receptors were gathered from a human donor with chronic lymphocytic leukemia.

The CDR3 region is CASTRGGLYTGELFF. The CDR3 region has the DNA TGTGCCAGCACCCGGGGGGGCCTTTACACCGGGGAGCTGTTTTTT. The chain joins TRBV28 to TRBJ2-2, with TRBD2 identical over 8 bases. This CDR3 is 15 amino acids long. Per the germline V gene, CDR1 is MDHEN and CDR2 is SYDVKM. V trimming: 7 bases; J trimming: 3 bases; junction bases outside the gene matches: 7.

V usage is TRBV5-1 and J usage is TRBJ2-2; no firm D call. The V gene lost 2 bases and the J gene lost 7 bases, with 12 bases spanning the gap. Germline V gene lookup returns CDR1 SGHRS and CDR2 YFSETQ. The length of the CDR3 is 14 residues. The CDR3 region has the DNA TGCGCCAGCAGCTTCGCCAATGTGCTCGGGGAGCTGTTTTTT. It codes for CASSFANVLGELFF.

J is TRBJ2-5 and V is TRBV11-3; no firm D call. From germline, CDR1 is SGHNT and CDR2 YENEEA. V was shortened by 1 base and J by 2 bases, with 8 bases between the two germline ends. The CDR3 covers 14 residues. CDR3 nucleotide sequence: TGTGCCAGCAGCTTAGGTCCGGATCAAGAGACCCAGTACTTC. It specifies CASSLGPDQETQYF.

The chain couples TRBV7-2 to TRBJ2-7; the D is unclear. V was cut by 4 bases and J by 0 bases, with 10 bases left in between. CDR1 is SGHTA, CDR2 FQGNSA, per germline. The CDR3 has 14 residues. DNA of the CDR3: TGTGCCAGCAGCTCGAGTGCTGGCTCCTACGAGCAGTACTTC. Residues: CASSSSAGSYEQYF.

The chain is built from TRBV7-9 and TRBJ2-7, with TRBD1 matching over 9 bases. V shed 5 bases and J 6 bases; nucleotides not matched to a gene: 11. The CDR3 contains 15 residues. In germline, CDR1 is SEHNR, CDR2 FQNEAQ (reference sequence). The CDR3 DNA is TGTGCCAGCAGCCCCCGGGACAGGGAATTAGGCGAGCAGTACTTC. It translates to CASSPRDRELGEQYF.

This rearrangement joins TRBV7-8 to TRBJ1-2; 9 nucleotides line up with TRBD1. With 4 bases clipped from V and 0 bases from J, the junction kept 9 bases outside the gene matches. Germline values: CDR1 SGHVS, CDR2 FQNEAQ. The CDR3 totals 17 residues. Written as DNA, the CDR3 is TGTGCCAGCAGCTGGGACAGGGTCCTCTCCGCTAACTATGGCTACACCTTC. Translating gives CASSWDRVLSANYGYTF.

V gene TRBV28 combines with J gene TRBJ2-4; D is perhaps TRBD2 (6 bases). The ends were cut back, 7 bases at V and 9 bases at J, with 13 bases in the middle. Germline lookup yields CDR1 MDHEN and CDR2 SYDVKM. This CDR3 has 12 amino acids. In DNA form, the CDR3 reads TGTGCCAGCATGCGGGGCCAACGCATTCAGTACTTC. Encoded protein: CASMRGQRIQYF.

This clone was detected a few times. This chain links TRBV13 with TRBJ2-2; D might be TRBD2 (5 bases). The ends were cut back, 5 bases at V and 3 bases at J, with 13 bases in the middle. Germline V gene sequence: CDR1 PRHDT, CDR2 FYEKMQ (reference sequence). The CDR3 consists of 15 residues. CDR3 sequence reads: CASSGELGDTGELFF. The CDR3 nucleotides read TGTGCCAGCAGCGGGGAACTAGGTGACACCGGGGAGCTGTTTTTT.

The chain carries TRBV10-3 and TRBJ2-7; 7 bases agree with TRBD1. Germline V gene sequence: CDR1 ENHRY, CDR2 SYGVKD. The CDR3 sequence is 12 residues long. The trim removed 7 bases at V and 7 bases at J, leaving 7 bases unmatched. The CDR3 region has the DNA TGTGCCATCATGATGGCAGGGGGAGAGCAGTACTTC. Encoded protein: CAIMMAGGEQYF.

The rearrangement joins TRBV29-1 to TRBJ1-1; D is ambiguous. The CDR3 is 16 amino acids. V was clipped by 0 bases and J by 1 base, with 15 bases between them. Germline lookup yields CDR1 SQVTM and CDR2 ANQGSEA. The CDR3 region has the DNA TGCAGCGTTGAAGAGGTCCCCGGCATGAGGAACACTGAAGCTTTCTTT. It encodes CSVEEVPGMRNTEAFF. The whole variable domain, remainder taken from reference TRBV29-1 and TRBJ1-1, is SAVISQKPSRDICQRGTSLTIQCQVDSQVTMMFWYRQQPGQSLTLIATANQGSEATYESGFVIDKFPISRPNLTFSTLTVSNMSPEDSSIYLCSVEEVPGMRNTEAFFGQGTRLTVV.

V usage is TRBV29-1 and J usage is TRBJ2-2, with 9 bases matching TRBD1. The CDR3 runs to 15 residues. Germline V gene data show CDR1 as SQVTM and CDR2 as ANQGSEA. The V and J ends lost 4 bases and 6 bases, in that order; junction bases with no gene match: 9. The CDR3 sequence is CSVAYPGTGPGELFF. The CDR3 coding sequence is TGCAGCGTTGCCTATCCCGGGACAGGGCCCGGGGAGCTGTTTTTT.

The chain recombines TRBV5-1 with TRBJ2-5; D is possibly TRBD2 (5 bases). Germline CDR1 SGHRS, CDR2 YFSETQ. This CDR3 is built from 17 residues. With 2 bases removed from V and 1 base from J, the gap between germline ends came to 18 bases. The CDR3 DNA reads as TGCGCCAGCAGCTTTTATTCGGCTAGCAGGATCCAAGAGACCCAGTACTTC. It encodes CASSFYSASRIQETQYF.

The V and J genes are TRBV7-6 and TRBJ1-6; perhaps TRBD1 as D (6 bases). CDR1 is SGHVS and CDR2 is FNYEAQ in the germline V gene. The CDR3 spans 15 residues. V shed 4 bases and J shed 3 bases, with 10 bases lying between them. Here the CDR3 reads CASSSRDNYNSPLHF. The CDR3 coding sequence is TGTGCCAGCAGCTCCCGGGACAACTATAATTCACCCCTCCACTTT.

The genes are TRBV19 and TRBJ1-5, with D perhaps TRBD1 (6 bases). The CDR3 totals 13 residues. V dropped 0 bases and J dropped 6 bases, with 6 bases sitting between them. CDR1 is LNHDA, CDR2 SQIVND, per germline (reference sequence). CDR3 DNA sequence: TGTGCCAGTAGTATAGACAGGGGTCAGCCCCAGCATTTT. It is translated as CASSIDRGQPQHF.

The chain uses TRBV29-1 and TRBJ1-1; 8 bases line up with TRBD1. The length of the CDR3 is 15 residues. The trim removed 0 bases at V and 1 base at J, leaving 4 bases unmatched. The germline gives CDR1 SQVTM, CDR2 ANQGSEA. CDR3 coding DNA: TGCAGCGTTGAAGACCGCGGGACAGGGAACACTGAAGCTTTCTTT. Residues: CSVEDRGTGNTEAFF. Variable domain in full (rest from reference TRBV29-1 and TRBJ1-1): SAVISQKPSRDICQRGTSLTIQCQVDSQVTMMFWYRQQPGQSLTLIATANQGSEATYESGFVIDKFPISRPNLTFSTLTVSNMSPEDSSIYLCSVEDRGTGNTEAFFGQGTRLTVV.

In DNA form, the CDR3 reads TGTGCCAGCAGCTGGGAGGTTTCCTACAATGAGCAGTTCTTC. This gives the protein CASSWEVSYNEQFF. The chain couples TRBV7-2 to TRBJ2-1; D possibly corresponds to TRBD2 (6 bases). The CDR3 is made up of 14 amino acids. The ends were cut back, 4 bases at V and 1 base at J, with 8 bases in the middle. CDR1 and CDR2 from the germline V gene are SGHTA and FQGNSA.

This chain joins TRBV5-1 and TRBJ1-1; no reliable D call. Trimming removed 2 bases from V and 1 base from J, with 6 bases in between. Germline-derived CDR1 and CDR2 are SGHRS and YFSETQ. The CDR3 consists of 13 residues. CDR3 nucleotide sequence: TGCGCCAGCAGCTTACAGACGAACACTGAAGCTTTCTTT. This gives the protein CASSLQTNTEAFF.

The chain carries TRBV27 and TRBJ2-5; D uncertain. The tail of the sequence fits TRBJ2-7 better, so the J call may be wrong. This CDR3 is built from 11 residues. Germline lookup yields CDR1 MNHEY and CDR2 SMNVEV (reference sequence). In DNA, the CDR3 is TGTGCCAGCATGCGTCTCTACGAGCAGTACTTC. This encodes CASMRLYEQYF.